This T cell receptor beta chain was sequenced in a study of patients and donors after allogeneic stem cell transplantation. TCRdb fed the RT-PCR reads into MiXCR, producing one record per CDR3 protein. This sample has approximately 220,000 distinct CDR3 sequences, with around 40% found just once. V trimming: 3 bases; J trimming: 0 bases; junction bases outside the gene matches: 2. The CDR3 is made up of 15 amino acids. Germline CDR1 reads LNHNV; CDR2 reads YYDKDF (reference sequence). The chain couples TRBV15 to TRBJ2-7, with 10 positions matching TRBD1. The sequence derives from a human donor who was either an allogeneic HSCT recipient or a stem cell or donor lymphocyte infusion donor (not recorded which). It is not recorded whose cells these are; they may come from a transplant donor. The sequenced sample consisted of blood, either unsorted or a sorted T cell fraction (not recorded which). The DNA for the CDR3 is TGTGCCACCAGCAGGGACAGGGGGATCTCCTACGAGCAGTACTTC. Translated, it gives CATSRDRGISYEQYF. Variable domain in full (rest from reference TRBV15 and TRBJ2-7): DAMVIQNPRYQVTQFGKPVTLSCSQTLNHNVMYWYQQKSSQAPKLLFHYYDKDFNNEADTPDNFQSRRPNTSFCFLDIRSPGLGDTAMYLCATSRDRGISYEQYFGPGTRLTVT.